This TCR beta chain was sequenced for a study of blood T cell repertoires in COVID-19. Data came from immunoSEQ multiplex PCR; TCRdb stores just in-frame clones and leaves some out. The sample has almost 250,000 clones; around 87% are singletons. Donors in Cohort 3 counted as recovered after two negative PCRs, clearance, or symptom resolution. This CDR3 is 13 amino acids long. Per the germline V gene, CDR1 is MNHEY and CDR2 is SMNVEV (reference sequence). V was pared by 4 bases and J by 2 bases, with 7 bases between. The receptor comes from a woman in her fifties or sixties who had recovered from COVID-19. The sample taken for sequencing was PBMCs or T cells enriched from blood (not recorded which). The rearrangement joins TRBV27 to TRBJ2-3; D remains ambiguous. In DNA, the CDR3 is TGTGCCAGCAGTTCTTACAACACAGATACGCAGTATTTT. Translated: CASSSYNTDTQYF.